The rows below give T cell receptor beta chains drawn from one sample of a study of T-cell memory formation after mild COVID-19. TCRdb used MiXCR to reprocess the 5' RACE reads, holding one entry per CDR3 protein. The repertoire consists of just under 150,000 distinct CDR3 sequences, with approximately 21% occurring once and the leading ten covering approximately 2.4%. The source material was PBMCs or a T cell subset sorted from them (not recorded which). These receptor sequences come from an adult woman who had mild COVID-19 (a few samples of this study predate the infection). Cell type and time point are not known. Both conserved end residues are part of each CDR3. Fields, in order: J gene, V gene, D gene, clone size, CDR3 DNA, CDR3 protein. A D gene is named only where the DNA matches it firmly. Only some rows state a clone size, as once, few, many or a class for expanded clones.

TRBJ1-2 | TRBV10-3 | . | . | TGTGCCATCAGTGATTTCGGATGGGGTAACTATGGCTACACCTTC | CAISDFGWGNYGYTF
TRBJ2-3 | TRBV6-5 | . | few | TGTGCCAGCAGAAAGGGGAAAGATACGCAGTATTTT | CASRKGKDTQYF
TRBJ2-7 | TRBV12-3/TRBV12-4 | TRBD2 | few | TGTGCCAGCAGGAAGATAGCGGGAGGCGACGAGCAGTACTTC | CASRKIAGGDEQYF
TRBJ2-3 | TRBV12-3/TRBV12-4 | . | . | TGTGCCAGCAGCTTAGGAGGGGGCCGGACAGATACGCAGTATTTT | CASSLGGGRTDTQYF
TRBJ1-1 | TRBV28 | . | . | TGTGCCAGCATCAGGGGAGGGACTGAAGCTTTCTTT | CASIRGGTEAFF
TRBJ2-1 | TRBV24-1 | . | few | TGTGCCACCAGTACTGGGTATGAGCAGTTCTTC | CATSTGYEQFF
TRBJ2-3 | TRBV9 | . | . | TGTGCCAGCAGCGCCCGAGGACAGAGCCCTAGCACAGATACGCAGTATTTT | CASSARGQSPSTDTQYF
TRBJ2-6 | TRBV5-1 | . | . | TGCGCCAGCAGCACCCGGGGAAGTGGGGCCAACGTCCTGACTTTC | CASSTRGSGANVLTF
TRBJ2-7 | TRBV6-1 | . | few | TGTGCCAGCAGTCAGATCATAGGACTACGATACGAGCAGTACTTC | CASSQIIGLRYEQYF
TRBJ2-7 | TRBV7-9 | . | many | TGTGCCAGCTTCTACGATATTGCCGGCTCCTACGAGCAGTACTTC | CASFYDIAGSYEQYF
TRBJ2-5 | TRBV12-3/TRBV12-4 | TRBD1 | few | TGTGCCAGCAGTTTAGCGACAGGGCAAGAGACCCAGTACTTC | CASSLATGQETQYF
TRBJ2-1 | TRBV2 | TRBD2 | . | TGTGCCAGCAGGAGGCCAGCGGGAGGGCCTAAGCAGTTCTTC | CASRRPAGGPKQFF
TRBJ2-6 | TRBV6-5 | . | . | TGTGCCAGCAGTTACTGGGGCAACTCTGGGGCCAACGTCCTGACTTTC | CASSYWGNSGANVLTF
TRBJ1-5 | TRBV6-2/TRBV6-3 | . | . | TGTGCCAGCAGCCACCCGGGCAGGGGCAATCAGCCCCAGCATTTT | CASSHPGRGNQPQHF